Below, 2 T cell receptor beta chains from the same sample are listed, as sequenced in a study of radiotherapy plus CTLA-4 blockade in lung cancer. This table comes from immunoSEQ multiplex PCR, and its TCRdb copy is limited to in-frame clones, with some not included. The sample carries approximately 40,000 clones, 65% to 90% recorded once. The starting material was peripheral blood, obtained from a patient treated with radiotherapy plus ipilimumab. The receptors originated from a human donor with non-small cell lung cancer whose response to radiotherapy plus ipilimumab could not be evaluated.

The chain employs TRBV14 and TRBJ2-5; 7 bases are shared with TRBD1. This CDR3 has 14 amino acids. V shed 2 bases, J shed 5 bases, and the junction held 5 bases outside the gene matches. Per the germline V gene, CDR1 is SGHDN and CDR2 is FVKESK. The CDR3 region is CASSQRNRGETQYF. For the CDR3, the DNA is TGTGCCAGCAGCCAAAGGAACAGGGGCGAGACCCAGTACTTC.

This clone was observed once. J is TRBJ1-1 and V is TRBV10-3, with 9 bases fitting TRBD1. Germline V gives CDR1 ENHRY, CDR2 SYGVKD. Germline trimming cut 6 bases from V and 4 bases from J; bases unmatched to any gene: 9. This CDR3 region has 15 residues. CDR3 sequence (DNA): TGTGCCATCAGGGGGACAGGGAGAATGAGCACTGAAGCTTTCTTT. As protein: CAIRGTGRMSTEAFF.